This T cell receptor (beta chain) originates from a study of T cells in pancreatic ductal adenocarcinoma. Data came from immunoSEQ multiplex PCR; TCRdb stores just in-frame clones and leaves some out. Of around 9,000 clones in the sample, approximately 67% were seen once. With V trimmed by 2 bases and J by 5 bases, 8 bases remained unmatched. CDR1 is GTSNPN, CDR2 SVGIG, per germline (reference sequence). The length of the CDR3 is 15 residues. No neoadjuvant therapy was given to the selected pancreatic ductal adenocarcinoma patients before their surgery. The clonotype comes from a human donor with pancreatic ductal adenocarcinoma. The sequencing sample was made of pancreatic tumor tissue. V usage is TRBV30 and J usage is TRBJ2-7; 11 bases are shared with TRBD2. In DNA, the CDR3 is TGTGCCTGGAGTCATAGCGGGAGGGCCATTGACGAGCAGTACTTC. This gives the protein CAWSHSGRAIDEQYF.